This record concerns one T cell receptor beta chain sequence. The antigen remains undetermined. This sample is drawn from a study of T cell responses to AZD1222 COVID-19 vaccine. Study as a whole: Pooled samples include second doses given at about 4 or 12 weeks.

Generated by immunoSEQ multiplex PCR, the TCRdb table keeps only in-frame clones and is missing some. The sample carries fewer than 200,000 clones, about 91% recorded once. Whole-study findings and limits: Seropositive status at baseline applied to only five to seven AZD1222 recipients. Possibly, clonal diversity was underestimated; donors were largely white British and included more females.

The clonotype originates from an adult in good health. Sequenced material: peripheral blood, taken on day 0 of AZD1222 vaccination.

CDR3 in amino acids: CASSLTGTRETQPQHF. CDR3 coding DNA: TGTGCCAGCAGCTTGACGGGTACAAGGGAGACTCAGCCCCAGCATTTT. This chain connects TRBV5-6 to TRBJ1-5; D is ambiguous. V shed 1 base and J shed 6 bases, with 17 bases lying between them. The CDR3 has 16 residues. CDR1 SGHDT and CDR2 YYEEEE come from the germline V gene. Together with reference TRBV5-6 and TRBJ1-5, the CDR3 gives the full variable domain: DAGVTQSPTHLIKTRGQQVTLRCSPKSGHDTVSWYQQALGQGPQFIFQYYEEEERQRGNFPDRFSGHQFPNYSSELNVNALLLGDSALYLCASSLTGTRETQPQHFGDGTRLSIL.